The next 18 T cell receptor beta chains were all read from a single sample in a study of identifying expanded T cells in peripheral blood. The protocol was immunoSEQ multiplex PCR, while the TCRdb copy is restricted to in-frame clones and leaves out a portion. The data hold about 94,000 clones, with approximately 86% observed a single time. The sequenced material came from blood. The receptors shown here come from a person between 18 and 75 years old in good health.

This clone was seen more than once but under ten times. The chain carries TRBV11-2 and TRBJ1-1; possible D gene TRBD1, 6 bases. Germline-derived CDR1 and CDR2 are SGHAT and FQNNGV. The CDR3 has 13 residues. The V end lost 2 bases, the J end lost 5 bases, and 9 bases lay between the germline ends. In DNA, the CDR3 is TGTGCCAGCAGCTTATACAGGGTGACTGAAGCTTTCTTT. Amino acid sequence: CASSLYRVTEAFF.

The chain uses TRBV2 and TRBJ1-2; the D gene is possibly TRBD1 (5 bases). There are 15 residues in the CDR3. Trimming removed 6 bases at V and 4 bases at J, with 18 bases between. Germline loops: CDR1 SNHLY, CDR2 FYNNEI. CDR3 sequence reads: CASRGPEGRGYGYTF. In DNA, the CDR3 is TGTGCCAGCAGGGGCCCGGAAGGTAGGGGCTATGGCTACACCTTC.

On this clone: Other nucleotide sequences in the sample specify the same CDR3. CDR3 bases: TGTGCCAGCAGCCAAGGACTAGCGGGGAACAATGAGCAGTTCTTC. Its translation is CASSQGLAGNNEQFF. This chain links TRBV4-2 with TRBJ2-1, with 11 nucleotides matching TRBD2. This CDR3 has 15 amino acids. CDR1 and CDR2 from the germline V gene are LGHNA and YNFKEQ. Trimming took 1 base from V and 5 from J; bases not matched to a gene: 1.

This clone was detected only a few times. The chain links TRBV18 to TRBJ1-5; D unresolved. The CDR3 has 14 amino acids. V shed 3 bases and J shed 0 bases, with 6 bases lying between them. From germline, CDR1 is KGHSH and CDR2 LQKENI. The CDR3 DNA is TGTGCCAGCTCACCTTACGGTAGCAATCAGCCCCAGCATTTT. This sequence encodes CASSPYGSNQPQHF.

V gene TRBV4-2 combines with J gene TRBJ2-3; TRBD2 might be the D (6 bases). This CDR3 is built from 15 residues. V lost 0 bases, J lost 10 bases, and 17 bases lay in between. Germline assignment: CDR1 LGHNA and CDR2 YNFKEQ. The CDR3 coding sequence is TGTGCCAGCAGCCAAGATCAACGGGGGATCGACCCGCAGTATTTT. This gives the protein CASSQDQRGIDPQYF.

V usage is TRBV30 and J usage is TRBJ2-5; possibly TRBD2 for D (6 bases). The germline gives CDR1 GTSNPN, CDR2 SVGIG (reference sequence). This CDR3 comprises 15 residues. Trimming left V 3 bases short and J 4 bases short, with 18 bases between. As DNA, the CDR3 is TGTGCCTGGAGGTCGGAGGGCTTAGGAGGAGAGACCCAGTACTTC. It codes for CAWRSEGLGGETQYF.

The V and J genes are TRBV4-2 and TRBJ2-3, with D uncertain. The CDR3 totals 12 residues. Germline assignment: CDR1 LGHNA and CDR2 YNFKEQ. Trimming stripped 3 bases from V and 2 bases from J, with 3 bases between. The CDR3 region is CASSQTTDTQYF. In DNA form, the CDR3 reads TGTGCCAGCAGCCAGACCACAGATACGCAGTATTTT.

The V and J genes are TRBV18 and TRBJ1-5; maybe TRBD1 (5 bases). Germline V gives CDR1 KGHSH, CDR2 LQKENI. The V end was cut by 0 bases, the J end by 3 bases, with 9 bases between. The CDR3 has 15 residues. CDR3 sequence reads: CASSPPGPTNQPQHF. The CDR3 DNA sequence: TGTGCCAGCTCACCACCGGGACCGACCAATCAGCCCCAGCATTTT.

The CDR3 bases are TGTGCCAGCTCACGGGGGGTTGAGTTGGGAACTGAAGCTTTCTTT. It encodes CASSRGVELGTEAFF. The chain recombines TRBV18 with TRBJ1-1, with a possible D match to TRBD1 (5 bases). Germline V gene sequence: CDR1 KGHSH, CDR2 LQKENI. Trimming removed 4 bases at V and 5 bases at J, with 17 bases between. This CDR3 has 15 residues.

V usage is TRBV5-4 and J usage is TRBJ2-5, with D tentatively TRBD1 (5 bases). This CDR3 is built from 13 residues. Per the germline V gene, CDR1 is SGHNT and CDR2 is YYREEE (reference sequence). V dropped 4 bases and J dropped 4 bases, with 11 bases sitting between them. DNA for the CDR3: TGTGCCAGCAGCACCCAGGGCCGAGAGACCCAGTACTTC. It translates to CASSTQGRETQYF.

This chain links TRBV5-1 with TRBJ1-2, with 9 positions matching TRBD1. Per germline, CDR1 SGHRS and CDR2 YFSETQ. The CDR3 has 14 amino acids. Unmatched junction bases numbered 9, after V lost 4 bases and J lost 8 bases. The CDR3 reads CASSPGTGSEGYTF. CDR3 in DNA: TGCGCCAGCAGCCCCGGGACAGGGTCAGAAGGCTACACCTTC.

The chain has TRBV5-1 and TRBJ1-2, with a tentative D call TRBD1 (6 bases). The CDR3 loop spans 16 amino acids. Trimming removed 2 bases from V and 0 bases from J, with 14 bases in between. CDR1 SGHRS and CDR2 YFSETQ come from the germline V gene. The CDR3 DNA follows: TGCGCCAGCAGCTTAGGGCAGGGGCCCTCTAACTATGGCTACACCTTC. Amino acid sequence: CASSLGQGPSNYGYTF.

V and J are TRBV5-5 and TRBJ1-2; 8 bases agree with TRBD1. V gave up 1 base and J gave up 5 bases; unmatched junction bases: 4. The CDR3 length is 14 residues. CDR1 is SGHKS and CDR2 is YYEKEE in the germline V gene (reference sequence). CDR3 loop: CASSLQGAGYGYTF. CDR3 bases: TGTGCCAGCAGCTTGCAGGGGGCAGGGTATGGCTACACCTTC.

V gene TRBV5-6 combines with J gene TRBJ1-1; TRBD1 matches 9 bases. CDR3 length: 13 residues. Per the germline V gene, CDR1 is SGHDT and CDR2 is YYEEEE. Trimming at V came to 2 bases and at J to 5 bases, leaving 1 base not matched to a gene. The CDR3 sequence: CASSFDRGTEAFF. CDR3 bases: TGTGCCAGCAGCTTCGACAGGGGGACTGAAGCTTTCTTT.

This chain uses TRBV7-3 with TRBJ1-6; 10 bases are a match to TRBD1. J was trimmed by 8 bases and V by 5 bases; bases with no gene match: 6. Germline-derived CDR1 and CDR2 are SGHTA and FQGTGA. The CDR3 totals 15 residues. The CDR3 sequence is CASSPSGQGDSPLHF. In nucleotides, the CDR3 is TGTGCCAGCAGCCCTAGTGGACAGGGGGATTCACCCCTCCACTTT.

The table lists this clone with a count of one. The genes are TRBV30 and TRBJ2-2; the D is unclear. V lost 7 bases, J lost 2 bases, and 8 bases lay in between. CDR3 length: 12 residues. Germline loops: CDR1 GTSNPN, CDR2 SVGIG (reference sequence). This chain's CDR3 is CAFQANTGELFF. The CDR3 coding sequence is TGTGCCTTCCAAGCCAACACCGGGGAGCTGTTTTTT.

CDR3 coding DNA: TGTGCCTGGAGTATAGGAAACTCTAACTATGGCTACACCTTC. Protein product: CAWSIGNSNYGYTF. The chain uses TRBV30 and TRBJ1-2, with no clear D. V gave up 2 bases and J gave up 0 bases, with 10 bases separating them. Looked up from germline, CDR1 is GTSNPN and CDR2 is SVGIG (reference sequence). This CDR3 has 14 amino acids.

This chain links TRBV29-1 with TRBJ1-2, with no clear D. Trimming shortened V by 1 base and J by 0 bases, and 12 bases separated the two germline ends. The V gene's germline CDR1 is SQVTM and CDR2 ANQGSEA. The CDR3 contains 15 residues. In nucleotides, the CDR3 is TGCAGCGTTGAAGGGTCCGCCTTGTCTAACTATGGCTACACCTTC. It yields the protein CSVEGSALSNYGYTF.